This entry describes one T cell receptor (beta chain). This specimen comes from a study of CD8+ T cells in alopecia areata. Looking at the study overall: Each day, treated patients took oral tofacitinib twice, at 5 to 10 mg per dose.

Extracted RNA was reverse transcribed, and the resulting cDNA served as sequencing template. Sequencing used immunoSEQ multiplex PCR; TCRdb keeps in-frame clones, though not all of them. The table includes some 200,000 clones, 50% to 60% detected once. CDR1 LNHNV and CDR2 YYDKDF come from the germline V gene (reference sequence). V was clipped by 0 bases and J by 2 bases, with 14 bases between them. This CDR3 comprises 16 residues. This TCR derives from a human donor with alopecia areata. The chain couples TRBV15 to TRBJ2-7; D possibly corresponds to TRBD1 (5 bases). Source: CD4+ T cells sorted from blood, taken at week 0. In nucleotides, the CDR3 is TGTGCCACCAGCAGAGATCGGCAGAGACAGACCTACGAGCAGTACTTC. Amino acids: CATSRDRQRQTYEQYF.